The 11 T cell receptor beta chains below come from one sample, sequenced in a study of blood T cell repertoires in COVID-19. Repertoires were generated with immunoSEQ multiplex PCR, while TCRdb's copy carries only in-frame clones and drops some. The sample carries under 200,000 clones, about 86% recorded once. Sequencing used peripheral blood. These receptors originate from a man in his 60s with acute or convalescent COVID-19.

A remark on this clone: Its ends do not fully match the called genes, so a read error is possible. This chain connects TRBV2 to TRBJ2-4; 9 bases agree with TRBD2. CDR3 length equals 16 residues. Germline lookup yields CDR1 SNHLY and CDR2 FYNNEI. The CDR3 protein is CASTIRQQGLAWIPDF. The CDR3 DNA sequence: TGTGCCAGCACAATCCGCCAGCAGGGACTAGCTTGGATACCGGACTTC.

The CDR3 DNA follows: TGTGCCAGCAGCTTAGGTACCCTTTCGGTCACCCGGTCCCAGTACTTC. It codes for CASSLGTLSVTRSQYF. The chain employs TRBV7-9 and TRBJ2-5; D gene ambiguous. Trimming removed 1 base from V and 9 bases from J, with 21 bases in between. Germline CDR1 SEHNR, CDR2 FQNEAQ (reference sequence). The length of the CDR3 is 16 residues.

The chain uses TRBV7-9 and TRBJ1-5; possible D gene TRBD1, 5 bases. This CDR3 has 14 residues. Germline-derived CDR1 and CDR2 are SEHNR and FQNEAQ (reference sequence). With 6 bases removed from V and 0 bases from J, the gap between germline ends came to 9 bases. CDR3 nucleotides: TGTGCCAGCAGTCCAGGGCTTAGCAATCAGCCCCAGCATTTT. Protein product: CASSPGLSNQPQHF. The whole variable domain, remainder taken from reference TRBV7-9 and TRBJ1-5, is DTGVSQNPRHKITKRGQNVTFRCDPISEHNRLYWYRQTLGQGPEFLTYFQNEAQLEKSRLLSDRFSAERPKGSFSTLEIQRTEQGDSAMYLCASSPGLSNQPQHFGDGTRLSIL.

J is TRBJ1-1 and V is TRBV5-4; D uncertain. Trimming removed 4 bases from V and 6 bases from J, with 19 bases in between. CDR3 length equals 15 residues. Germline-derived CDR1 and CDR2 are SGHNT and YYREEE (reference sequence). In DNA form, the CDR3 reads TGTGCCAGCAGCAAAGCAGGAACTTCGGTCTCTGAAGCTTTCTTT. Translation gives CASSKAGTSVSEAFF.

This clone was seen a single time. The chain uses TRBV18 and TRBJ1-5, with 7 bases fitting TRBD1. The ends lost 4 bases at V and 4 bases at J; junction bases unmatched: 7. Germline-derived CDR1 and CDR2 are KGHSH and LQKENI. The CDR3 has 15 amino acids. CDR3 bases: TGTGCCAGCTCACTCCGGGACAGCGAAAATCAGCCCCAGCATTTT. Translating it yields CASSLRDSENQPQHF.

The chain carries TRBV5-1 and TRBJ2-7; 7 bases are shared with TRBD2. Germline-derived CDR1 and CDR2 are SGHRS and YFSETQ. CDR3 length equals 16 residues. The J segment lost 3 bases and the V segment lost 2 bases, leaving 11 bases of the junction unmatched. The CDR3 coding sequence is TGCGCCAGCAGCTTTATACAGGCGGGAGAGGGCTACGAGCAGTACTTC. Amino acids: CASSFIQAGEGYEQYF. The complete variable domain, with remaining parts taken from reference TRBV5-1 and TRBJ2-7, reads KAGVTQTPRYLIKTRGQQVTLSCSPISGHRSVSWYQQTPGQGLQFLFEYFSETQRNKGNFPGRFSGRQFSNSRSEMNVSTLELGDSALYLCASSFIQAGEGYEQYFGPGTRLTVT.

This chain's CDR3 is CASSIGPSNYGYTF. The CDR3 nucleotides are TGTGCCAGCAGCATTGGGCCCTCTAACTATGGCTACACCTTC. The chain links TRBV6-5 to TRBJ1-2; D not certain. Trimming removed 6 bases from V and 0 bases from J, with 11 bases in between. The CDR3 has 14 residues. Germline CDR1 and CDR2: MNHEY and SVGAGI.

The chain uses TRBV9 and TRBJ2-1; perhaps TRBD2 as D (5 bases). Germline V CDR1 and CDR2: SGDLS, YYNGEE. The CDR3 covers 15 residues. Trimming removed 1 base at V and 2 bases at J, with 10 bases between. The CDR3 sequence: CASSVLSGTYNEQFF. Written as DNA, the CDR3 is TGTGCCAGCAGCGTACTCTCGGGAACCTACAATGAGCAGTTCTTC.

CDR3 in amino acids: CAWSSLEREQFF. The CDR3 nucleotides read TGTGCCTGGAGTTCCCTCGAGCGGGAGCAGTTCTTC. The J gene is TRBJ2-1, the V gene TRBV30; D might be TRBD2 (5 bases). Germline lookup yields CDR1 GTSNPN and CDR2 SVGIG (reference sequence). V gave up 2 bases and J gave up 10 bases, with 12 bases separating them. The CDR3 extends over 12 amino acids. Supplemented by reference TRBV30 and TRBJ2-1, the full variable domain reads SQTIHQWPATLVQPVGSPLSLECTVEGTSNPNLYWYRQAAGRGLQLLFYSVGIGQISSEVPQNLSASRPQDRQFILSSKKLLLSDSGFYLCAWSSLEREQFFGPGTRLTVL.

The chain joins TRBV7-9 to TRBJ2-3, with TRBD2 as a possible D gene (7 bases). V was clipped by 5 bases and J by 2 bases, with 14 bases between them. Germline V gene data show CDR1 as SEHNR and CDR2 as FQNEAQ (reference sequence). The CDR3 totals 15 residues. The CDR3 DNA sequence: TGTGCCAGCAGCCTGATGGGGGGGCCCACAGATACGCAGTATTTT. Translation gives CASSLMGGPTDTQYF.

The chain carries TRBV7-9 and TRBJ1-2, with TRBD1 matching 8 bases. With V trimmed by 1 base and J by 9 bases, 4 bases remained unmatched. The germline V gene has CDR1 SEHNR and CDR2 FQNEAQ (reference sequence). This CDR3 has 13 amino acids. CDR3 in DNA: TGTGCCAGCAGCTTAGTTACAGGGGGAAGCTACACCTTC. This gives the protein CASSLVTGGSYTF.